These 9 T cell receptor beta chains were all obtained from the same sample, sequenced in a study of blood T cell repertoires in COVID-19. The protocol was immunoSEQ multiplex PCR, while the TCRdb copy is restricted to in-frame clones and leaves out a portion. The table shows over 200,000 clones, with about nine tenths occurring only once. Sequenced material: peripheral blood. These receptors came from a man between 35 and 55 years old who had recovered from COVID-19.

The V call is TRBV5-4, the J call TRBJ1-2, with 9 bases that match TRBD1. Germline V gene sequence: CDR1 SGHNT, CDR2 YYREEE (reference sequence). This CDR3 is built from 16 residues. The J segment lost 2 bases and the V segment lost 4 bases, leaving 9 bases of the junction unmatched. The CDR3 DNA is TGTGCCAGCAGCCCCCCAGGACAGGGGCAAAACTATGGCTACACCTTC. This encodes CASSPPGQGQNYGYTF. The variable domain in full, with the rest retrieved from reference TRBV5-4 and TRBJ1-2, is ETGVTQSPTHLIKTRGQQVTLRCSSQSGHNTVSWYQQALGQGPQFIFQYYREEENGRGNFPPRFSGLQFPNYSSELNVNALELDDSALYLCASSPPGQGQNYGYTFGSGTRLTVV.

This clone appeared once. V usage is TRBV29-1 and J usage is TRBJ2-7, with 7 positions matching TRBD1. This CDR3 has 11 amino acids. Trimming took 4 bases from V and 6 from J; bases not matched to a gene: 3. The germline V gene encodes CDR1 SQVTM and CDR2 ANQGSEA. CDR3 sequence reads: CSVVWTGEQYF. For the CDR3, the DNA is TGCAGCGTTGTCTGGACAGGCGAGCAGTACTTC.

The chain combines TRBV7-3 with TRBJ2-1; 13 bases fit TRBD2. The ends lost 4 bases at V and 2 bases at J; junction bases unmatched: 5. CDR1 SGHTA and CDR2 FQGTGA come from the germline V gene. The CDR3 has 17 residues. Here the CDR3 reads CASSSGTSGAPYNEQFF. CDR3 in DNA: TGTGCCAGCAGCTCGGGGACTAGCGGGGCCCCCTACAATGAGCAGTTCTTC. Full variable domain (missing parts from reference TRBV7-3 and TRBJ2-1): GAGVSQTPSNKVTEKGKYVELRCDPISGHTALYWYRQSLGQGPEFLIYFQGTGAADDSGLPNDRFFAVRPEGSVSTLKIQRTERGDSAVYLCASSSGTSGAPYNEQFFGPGTRLTVL.

The genes are TRBV7-9 and TRBJ2-7, with D unresolved. The germline V gene has CDR1 SEHNR and CDR2 FQNEAQ (reference sequence). Trimming left V 0 bases short and J 3 bases short, with 15 bases between. The CDR3 sequence is 16 residues long. CDR3: CASSLAPVVLRYEQYF. CDR3 sequence (DNA): TGTGCCAGCAGCTTAGCCCCGGTAGTTTTACGCTACGAGCAGTACTTC. Based on the CDR3 plus reference TRBV7-9 and TRBJ2-7, the full variable domain is DTGVSQNPRHKITKRGQNVTFRCDPISEHNRLYWYRQTLGQGPEFLTYFQNEAQLEKSRLLSDRFSAERPKGSFSTLEIQRTEQGDSAMYLCASSLAPVVLRYEQYFGPGTRLTVT.

The chain combines TRBV19 with TRBJ2-1, with 12 bases aligning to TRBD2. Germline loops: CDR1 LNHDA, CDR2 SQIVND (reference sequence). This CDR3 has 17 amino acids. After removal of 7 bases from V and 4 bases from J, the junction contained 11 bases not matched to a gene. CDR3 region: CASTPPRTSGTYNEQFF. CDR3 coding DNA: TGTGCCAGTACCCCGCCGCGGACTAGCGGGACTTACAATGAGCAGTTCTTC.

V usage is TRBV3-1 (or the pseudogene TRBV3-2) and J usage is TRBJ1-3; unclear D gene. Germline V gene sequence: CDR1 LGHDT, CDR2 YNNKEL (reference sequence). The CDR3 runs 12 residues. V lost 4 bases, J lost 6 bases, and 7 bases lay in between. The CDR3 DNA reads as TGTGCCAGCAGCCTGCGGGAAAACACCATATATTTT. Encoded protein: CASSLRENTIYF.

The sample holds many counts of this clone. This chain uses TRBV10-2 with TRBJ1-1; a weak D match, TRBD1 (6 bases). The CDR3 contains 14 residues. Trimming took 6 bases from V and 8 from J, leaving 19 bases between them. Germline-derived CDR1 and CDR2 are WSHSY and SAAADI. CDR3 in amino acids: CASREGTNLNEAFF. The CDR3 DNA follows: TGCGCCAGCAGGGAAGGGACAAACCTAAACGAAGCTTTCTTT.

This chain uses TRBV5-6 with TRBJ2-3; 9 bases align to TRBD2. V gave up 3 bases and J gave up 3 bases; unmatched junction bases: 8. CDR3 length: 16 residues. Looked up from germline, CDR1 is SGHDT and CDR2 is YYEEEE. CDR3 in amino acids: CASSSPGLAFTDTQYF. The CDR3 DNA reads TGTGCCAGCAGCTCACCGGGACTAGCATTTACAGATACGCAGTATTTT.

This CDR3 is CASSHPGSQPQHF. As DNA, the CDR3 is TGTGCCAGCAGCCATCCAGGCAGTCAGCCCCAGCATTTT. The J gene is TRBJ1-5, the V gene TRBV3-1 (or the pseudogene TRBV3-2); D is undetermined. The CDR3 loop spans 13 amino acids. Germline V CDR1 and CDR2: LGHDT, YNNKEL (reference sequence). Trimming left V 3 bases short and J 6 bases short, with 9 bases between.